This TCR beta chain was recovered during a study of blood T cell repertoires in COVID-19. The germline V gene has CDR1 MNHNS and CDR2 SASEGT. V was shortened by 3 bases and J by 8 bases, with 7 bases between the two germline ends. The CDR3 runs to 11 residues. TCRdb keeps only in-frame clones here, not all; method: immunoSEQ multiplex PCR. The sample holds some 180,000 clones, approximately 85% seen once. The sequence derives from a woman aged 55 to 70 with acute or convalescent COVID-19. Source material: peripheral blood. The V gene is TRBV6-1, the J gene TRBJ1-2; no clear D. This CDR3 reads CASSDGEGYTF. In nucleotides, the CDR3 is TGTGCCAGCAGTGATGGGGAGGGCTACACCTTC.